A selection of T cell receptor beta chains follows, all from one sample in a study of shared clonotypes between healthy human individuals. The data were produced by immunoSEQ multiplex PCR, yet TCRdb's version contains in-frame clones alone and is incomplete. The data contain hundreds of thousands of clones, roughly 98% of them singletons. The specimen sequenced was naive CD8+ T cells sorted from blood. These TCRs come from a man aged 25 to 40 in good health. Both conserved end residues are part of each CDR3. Fields, in order: clone size, V gene, J gene, D gene, CDR3 DNA, CDR3 protein. D genes are given only for firm matches. Rows give clone size only sometimes, using once, few, many, or a class for an expanded clone.

-,TRBV7-9,TRBJ2-1,TRBD2,TGTGCCAGCAGCTCCACTAGCGGGAGGGTTAGCTCCTACAATGAGCAGTTCTTC,CASSSTSGRVSSYNEQFF
-,TRBV27,TRBJ2-1,-,TGTGCCAGCAGGGAGGGGACCTACAATGAGCAGTTCTTC,CASREGTYNEQFF
-,TRBV11-2,TRBJ1-2,-,TGTGCCAGCAGCTCGTACAGGGAAGAAACGGGTGGCTACACCTTC,CASSSYREETGGYTF
-,TRBV27,TRBJ2-7,-,TGTGCCAGCAGTCCCCGGCCAGGCCCCTCCTACGAGCAGTACTTC,CASSPRPGPSYEQYF
few,TRBV4-3,TRBJ2-3,TRBD1,TGCGCCAGCAGCCAAGAAGGGACAGGGGGACCGGAGGATACGCAGTATTTT,CASSQEGTGGPEDTQYF
-,TRBV15,TRBJ2-1,TRBD1,TGTGCCACCAGCAGAGTCCGGACAGGGTCCTACAATGAGCAGTTCTTC,CATSRVRTGSYNEQFF
-,TRBV28,TRBJ2-1,-,TGTGCCAGCAGTTCCCCCGGGCGGGGTAGGAATGAGCAGTTCTTC,CASSSPGRGRNEQFF
-,TRBV27,TRBJ2-4,-,TGTGCCAGCAGTTTATACTCCCGGGGGGCCCGGGGCGTGGACATTCAGTACTTC,CASSLYSRGARGVDIQYF
once,TRBV15,TRBJ2-1,TRBD1,TGTGCCACCAGCAGAGCCGGACAGGTAGAGCAGTTCTTC,CATSRAGQVEQFF
-,TRBV4-2,TRBJ2-7,-,TGTGCCAGCAGCCAACTCCCCCCGGAGAGGACAGCCTACGAGCAGTACTTC,CASSQLPPERTAYEQYF
-,TRBV12-5,TRBJ1-2,-,TGTGCTAGTGGTGGGGGGGGACCCTTATATGGCTACACCTTC,CASGGGGPLYGYTF
-,TRBV25-1,TRBJ2-7,-,TGTGCCAGCAGTGAAGACGTTACCAGCGGATTCTACGAGCAGTACTTC,CASSEDVTSGFYEQYF
-,TRBV21-1,TRBJ2-1,-,TGTGCCAGCAGCAAAGCGAGGGGGGGGACTAGCGGATCCTACAATGAGCAGTTCTTC,CASSKARGGTSGSYNEQFF
-,TRBV2,TRBJ2-7,-,TGTGCCAGCAGTGGGACCGGGGGCTGGGGCTACGAGCAGTACTTC,CASSGTGGWGYEQYF
-,TRBV28,TRBJ2-3,-,TGTGCCAGCAGTTTGGGAACAGCTAGCACAGATACGCAGTATTTT,CASSLGTASTDTQYF
-,TRBV29-1,TRBJ2-1,TRBD2,TGCAGCGTTGGTGGTCTAGCGGGTTTTAATGAGCAGTTCTTC,CSVGGLAGFNEQFF
-,TRBV10-3,TRBJ2-7,TRBD1,TGTGCCATCAGTGACCCGGGACAGGGGGCATACGAGCAGTACTTC,CAISDPGQGAYEQYF
-,TRBV5-6,TRBJ1-1,-,TGTGCCAGCAGCTTGGCCGGTTGGGGGTCTGAAGCTTTCTTT,CASSLAGWGSEAFF